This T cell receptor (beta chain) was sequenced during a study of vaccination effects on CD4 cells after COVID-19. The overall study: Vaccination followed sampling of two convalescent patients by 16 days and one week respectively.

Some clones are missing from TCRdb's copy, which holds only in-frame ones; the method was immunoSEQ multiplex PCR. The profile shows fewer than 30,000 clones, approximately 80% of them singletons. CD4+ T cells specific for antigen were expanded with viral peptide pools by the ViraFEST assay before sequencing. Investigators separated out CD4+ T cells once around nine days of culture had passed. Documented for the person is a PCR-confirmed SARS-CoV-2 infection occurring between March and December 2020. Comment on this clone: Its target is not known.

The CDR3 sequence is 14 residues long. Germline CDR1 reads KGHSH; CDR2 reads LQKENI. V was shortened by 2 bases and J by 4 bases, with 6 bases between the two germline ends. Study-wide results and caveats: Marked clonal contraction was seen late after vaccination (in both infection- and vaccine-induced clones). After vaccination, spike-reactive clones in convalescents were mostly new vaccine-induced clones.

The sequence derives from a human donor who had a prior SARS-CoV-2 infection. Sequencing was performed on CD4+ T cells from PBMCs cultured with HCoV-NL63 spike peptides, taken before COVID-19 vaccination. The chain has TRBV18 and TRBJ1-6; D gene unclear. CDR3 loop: CASSPYGYNSPLHF. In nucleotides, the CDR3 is TGTGCCAGCTCACCATACGGTTATAATTCACCCCTCCACTTT. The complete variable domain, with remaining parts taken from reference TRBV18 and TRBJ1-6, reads NAGVMQNPRHLVRRRGQEARLRCSPMKGHSHVYWYRQLPEEGLKFMVYLQKENIIDESGMPKERFSAEFPKEGPSILRIQQVVRGDSAAYFCASSPYGYNSPLHFGNGTRLTVT.